The 14 T cell receptor beta chains listed next were all sequenced from one sample in a study of blood T cell repertoires in COVID-19. Sequencing was performed with immunoSEQ multiplex PCR; in TCRdb, only in-frame clones are kept and a portion is missing. The table has more than 40,000 clones, 70% to 90% seen once. Sequenced input: peripheral blood. These receptors originate from a man aged 50-60 years with active COVID-19.

This clone has a single count. The chain employs TRBV5-1 and TRBJ1-1; 11 bases agree with TRBD1. With V trimmed by 3 bases and J by 4 bases, 11 bases remained unmatched. Germline V gene lookup returns CDR1 SGHRS and CDR2 YFSETQ. The CDR3 runs 17 residues. The DNA for the CDR3 is TGCGCCAGCAGCTGGGGATTTAGGACAGGGGGCAGCACTGAAGCTTTCTTT. Protein sequence: CASSWGFRTGGSTEAFF.

The rearrangement joins TRBV6-5 to TRBJ1-2; TRBD1 matches 10 bases. V lost 6 bases and J lost 8; bases outside the gene matches: 9. Germline V CDR1 and CDR2: MNHEY, SVGAGI. This CDR3 comprises 14 residues. The CDR3 spells CASRLTGGARGYTF. The CDR3 DNA reads TGTGCCAGCAGGTTGACAGGGGGCGCGCGGGGCTACACCTTC.

The J gene is TRBJ2-7, the V gene TRBV29-1, with no clear D. The CDR3 has 12 residues. CDR1 and CDR2 from the germline V gene are SQVTM and ANQGSEA. Trimming removed 0 bases at V and 8 bases at J, with 11 bases between. As DNA, the CDR3 is TGCAGCGTTGAAGAGGGCCAGGTCAAGCAGTACTTC. It specifies CSVEEGQVKQYF.

CDR3 nucleotide sequence: TGTGCCAGCAGACGGACAGGGACCTCTGGGGCCAACGTCCTGACTTTC. This gives the protein CASRRTGTSGANVLTF. The chain is built from TRBV28 and TRBJ2-6, with 8 bases lining up with TRBD1. The junction had 4 bases not matched to a gene; V was cut back by 6 bases and J by 0 bases. The CDR3 is 16 residues long. Germline CDR1 MDHEN, CDR2 SYDVKM.

The V and J genes are TRBV6-2 or TRBV6-3 and TRBJ2-3; the match to TRBD2 covers 16 bases. Trimming removed 4 bases from V and 2 bases from J; junction bases left unmatched: 3. CDR1 is MNHEY, CDR2 SVGEGT, per germline. The CDR3 is 17 residues long. The CDR3 DNA reads TGTGCCAGCAGTTTGGGACTAGCGGGGGGGTACACAGATACGCAGTATTTT. This codes for CASSLGLAGGYTDTQYF.

This clone was counted between two and nine times. The chain recombines TRBV11-2 with TRBJ2-7; 12 bases match TRBD2. The junction had 8 bases not matched to a gene; V was cut back by 3 bases and J by 2 bases. Germline CDR1 and CDR2: SGHAT and FQNNGV. This CDR3 has 17 amino acids. In DNA form, the CDR3 reads TGTGCCAGCAGCTTGGGGGGACTAGCGGGTAACACCTACGAGCAGTACTTC. It is translated as CASSLGGLAGNTYEQYF.

The chain joins TRBV7-8 to TRBJ2-5; TRBD2 agrees at 9 bases. Trimming cost V 2 bases and J 5 bases; bases outside gene matches: 9. This CDR3 has 16 residues. Germline CDR1 and CDR2: SGHVS and FQNEAQ. CDR3 DNA: TGTGCCAGCAGCTTATTATTCAGCGGGGGGCGGGAGACCCAGTACTTC. Amino acid sequence: CASSLLFSGGRETQYF.

The CDR3 DNA is TGTGCCACCAGCAGAGGGCAACAGGGCTATGGCTACACCTTC. The encoded protein is CATSRGQQGYGYTF. The chain uses TRBV15 and TRBJ1-2, with D perhaps TRBD1 (6 bases). This CDR3 spans 14 amino acids. Looked up from germline, CDR1 is LNHNV and CDR2 is YYDKDF (reference sequence). Trimming cost V 1 base and J 4 bases, with 10 bases left between them.

This clone was seen only once. The gene calls are TRBV5-4 and TRBJ2-5; the match to TRBD2 covers 10 bases. The V gene end was trimmed by 2 bases and the J gene end by 5 bases; junction bases not matched to a gene: 6. CDR1 and CDR2 (germline): SGHNT, YYREEE (reference sequence). The CDR3 has 15 amino acids. The CDR3 protein is CASSLSSGSHETQYF. The DNA of the CDR3 is TGTGCCAGCAGCTTATCTAGCGGGAGCCATGAGACCCAGTACTTC.

This sequence joins TRBV28 and TRBJ2-5; 11 nucleotides agree with TRBD2. CDR1 is MDHEN, CDR2 SYDVKM, per germline. CDR3 length: 14 amino acids. V shed 7 bases, J shed 3 bases, and the junction held 4 bases outside the gene matches. CDR3 residues: CASKNSGREETQYF. The CDR3 DNA reads as TGTGCCAGCAAAAATAGCGGGAGGGAAGAGACCCAGTACTTC. Looking up the rest from reference TRBV28 and TRBJ2-5 gives the full variable domain: DVKVTQSSRYLVKRTGEKVFLECVQDMDHENMFWYRQDPGLGLRLIYFSYDVKMKEKGDIPEGYSVSREKKERFSLILESASTNQTSMYLCASKNSGREETQYFGPGTRLLVL.

The chain carries TRBV20-1 and TRBJ1-2, with D uncertain. CDR1 is DFQATT and CDR2 is SNEGSKA in the germline V gene (reference sequence). V lost 3 bases and J 5 bases, leaving 7 bases between the germline ends. The CDR3 length is 11 residues. CDR3 residues: CSASPYYGYTF. The CDR3 nucleotides are TGCAGTGCTAGCCCGTATTATGGCTACACCTTC.

This chain connects TRBV18 to TRBJ2-7; tentative D call: TRBD1 (6 bases). This CDR3 comprises 14 residues. V lost 6 bases and J 1 base, leaving 13 bases between the germline ends. Germline assignment: CDR1 KGHSH and CDR2 LQKENI. CDR3 in amino acids: CASSPDRYSYEQYF. The DNA for the CDR3 is TGTGCCAGCTCGCCCGACAGGTATTCCTACGAGCAGTACTTC.

V and J are TRBV6-5 and TRBJ1-5, with D possibly matching TRBD1 (5 bases). V gave up 6 bases and J gave up 4 bases, with 7 bases separating them. CDR3 length equals 12 residues. Germline V CDR1 and CDR2: MNHEY, SVGAGI. DNA of the CDR3: TGTGCCAGCAGGGGGCCGAATCAGCCCCAGCATTTT. Translation gives CASRGPNQPQHF.

The rearrangement joins TRBV5-4 to TRBJ2-1; D gene unclear. Germline loops: CDR1 SGHNT, CDR2 YYREEE (reference sequence). The germline V and J ends were trimmed by 3 bases and 0 bases, with 4 bases remaining between them. The CDR3 sequence is 13 residues long. Written as DNA, the CDR3 is TGTGCCAGCAGCTCAGACTCCTACAATGAGCAGTTCTTC. This translates into CASSSDSYNEQFF. The complete variable domain, with remaining parts taken from reference TRBV5-4 and TRBJ2-1, reads ETGVTQSPTHLIKTRGQQVTLRCSSQSGHNTVSWYQQALGQGPQFIFQYYREEENGRGNFPPRFSGLQFPNYSSELNVNALELDDSALYLCASSSDSYNEQFFGPGTRLTVL.